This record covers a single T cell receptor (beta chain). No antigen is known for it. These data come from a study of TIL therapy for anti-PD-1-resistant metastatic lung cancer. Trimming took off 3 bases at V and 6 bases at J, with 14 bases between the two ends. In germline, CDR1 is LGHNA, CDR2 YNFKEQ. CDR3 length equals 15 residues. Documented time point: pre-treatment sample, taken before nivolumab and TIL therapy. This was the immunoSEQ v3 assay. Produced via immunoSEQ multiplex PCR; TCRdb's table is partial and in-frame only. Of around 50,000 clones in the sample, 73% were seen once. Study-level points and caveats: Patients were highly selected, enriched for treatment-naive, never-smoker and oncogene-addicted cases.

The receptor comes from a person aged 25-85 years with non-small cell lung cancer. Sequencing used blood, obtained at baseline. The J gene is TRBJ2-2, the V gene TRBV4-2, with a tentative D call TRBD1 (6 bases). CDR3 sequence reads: CASSHLRGEAGELFF. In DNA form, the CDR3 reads TGTGCCAGCAGCCACCTCAGGGGAGAGGCCGGGGAGCTGTTTTTT.